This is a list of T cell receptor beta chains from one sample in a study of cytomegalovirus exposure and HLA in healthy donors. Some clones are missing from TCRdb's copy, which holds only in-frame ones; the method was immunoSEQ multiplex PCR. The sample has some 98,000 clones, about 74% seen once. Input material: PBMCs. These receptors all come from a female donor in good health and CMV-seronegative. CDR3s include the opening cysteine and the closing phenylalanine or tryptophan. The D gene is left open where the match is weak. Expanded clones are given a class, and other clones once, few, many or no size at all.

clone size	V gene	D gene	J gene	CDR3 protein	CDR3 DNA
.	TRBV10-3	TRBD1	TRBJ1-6	CATQPDRGTPYNSPLHF	TGTGCCACCCAACCGGACAGGGGAACCCCCTATAATTCACCCCTCCACTTT
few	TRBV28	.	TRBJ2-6	CASTSGDTSGANVLTF	TGTGCCAGCACCTCCGGGGACACAAGTGGGGCCAACGTCCTGACTTTC
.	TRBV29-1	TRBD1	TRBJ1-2	CSVQGQGVPYGYTF	TGCAGCGTCCAGGGGCAGGGGGTACCTTATGGCTACACCTTC
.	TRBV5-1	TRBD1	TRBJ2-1	CASSLGQGIGEQFF	TGCGCCAGCAGCTTGGGACAGGGTATCGGTGAGCAGTTCTTC
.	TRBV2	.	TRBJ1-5	CASSEASTNSNQPQHF	TGTGCCAGCAGTGAAGCCTCCACTAATAGCAATCAGCCCCAGCATTTT
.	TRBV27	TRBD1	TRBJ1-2	CASSLWGQGRGYGYTF	TGTGCCAGCAGTTTATGGGGACAGGGTAGGGGATATGGCTACACCTTC
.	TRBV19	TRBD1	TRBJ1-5	CASSTRGQGASRDQPQHF	TGTGCCAGTAGTACCCGGGGACAGGGGGCTTCTCGAGATCAGCCCCAGCATTTT
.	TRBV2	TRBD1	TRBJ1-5	CASSVGRGIQPQHF	TGTGCCAGCAGTGTCGGCAGGGGGATTCAGCCCCAGCATTTT
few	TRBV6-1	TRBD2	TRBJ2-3	CASSRTSGSTDTQYF	TGTGCCAGCAGTAGGACTAGCGGAAGCACAGATACGCAGTATTTT
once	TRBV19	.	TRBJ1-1	CASSIRGSGVMNTEAFF	TGTGCCAGTAGTATAAGAGGGAGTGGGGTGATGAACACTGAAGCTTTCTTT
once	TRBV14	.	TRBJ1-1	CASSLQGPFYTEAFF	TGTGCCAGCAGCCTACAGGGTCCGTTTTACACTGAAGCTTTCTTT
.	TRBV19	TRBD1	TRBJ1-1	CASSIVGTGARIEAFF	TGTGCCAGTAGTATAGTCGGGACAGGGGCACGAATTGAAGCTTTCTTT
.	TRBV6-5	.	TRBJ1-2	CASSYLEGANYGYTF	TGTGCCAGCAGTTATCTGGAGGGCGCTAACTATGGCTACACCTTC
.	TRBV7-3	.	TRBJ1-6	CASSLQQDNSPLHF	TGTGCCAGCAGCTTGCAACAGGATAATTCACCCCTCCACTTT
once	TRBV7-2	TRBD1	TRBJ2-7	CASSRSDRGEQYF	TGTGCCAGCAGCCGCAGCGACAGGGGCGAGCAGTACTTC
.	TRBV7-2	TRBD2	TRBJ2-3	CASSPLGGRSPDTQYF	TGTGCCAGCAGCCCCTTGGGCGGGAGGAGCCCAGATACGCAGTATTTT
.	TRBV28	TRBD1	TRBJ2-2	CASITGGAGGELFF	TGTGCCAGCATCACAGGGGGCGCCGGCGGGGAGCTGTTTTTT
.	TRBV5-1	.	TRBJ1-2	CASTFNGLYGYTF	TGCGCCAGCACCTTCAATGGGCTCTATGGCTACACCTTC
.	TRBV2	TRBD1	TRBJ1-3	CASGRDRGNTIYF	TGTGCCAGTGGACGGGACAGGGGAAACACCATATATTTT
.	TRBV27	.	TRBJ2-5	CASSSSRGSGETQYF	TGTGCCAGCAGTTCATCTAGGGGGTCCGGAGAGACCCAGTACTTC
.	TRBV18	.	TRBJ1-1	CASSPQRTDEAFF	TGTGCCAGCTCACCACAGAGGACAGATGAAGCTTTCTTT
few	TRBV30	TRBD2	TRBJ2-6	CAWGLARSGANVLTF	TGTGCCTGGGGACTAGCCCGCTCTGGGGCCAACGTCCTGACTTTC
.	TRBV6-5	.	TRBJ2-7	CASSYDSYEQYF	TGTGCCAGCAGTTACGACAGCTACGAGCAGTACTTC
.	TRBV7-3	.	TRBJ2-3	CASSGGDSRTDTQYF	TGTGCCAGCAGCGGCGGGGACTCGAGGACAGATACGCAGTATTTT
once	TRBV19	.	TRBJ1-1	CASSIVQANTEAFF	TGTGCCAGTAGTATAGTCCAGGCTAACACTGAAGCTTTCTTT
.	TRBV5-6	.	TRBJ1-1	CASGGDGFPGMNTEAFF	TGTGCCAGCGGCGGCGATGGGTTTCCAGGGATGAACACTGAAGCTTTCTTT
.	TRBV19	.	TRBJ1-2	CASSIISAGANYGYTF	TGTGCCAGTAGTATTATCTCGGCAGGCGCTAACTATGGCTACACCTTC
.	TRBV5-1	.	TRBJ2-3	CASTSGWRDTQYF	TGCGCCAGCACGTCGGGTTGGCGAGATACGCAGTATTTT
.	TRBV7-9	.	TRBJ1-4	CSSSLNGGYSNEKLFF	TGTTCCAGCAGCTTAAACGGGGGGTACTCTAATGAAAAACTGTTTTTT
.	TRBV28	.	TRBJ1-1	CATKESYGGRAFF	TGTGCCACCAAGGAGAGTTACGGGGGGCGTGCTTTCTTT
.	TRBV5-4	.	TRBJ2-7	CASSLRQVSSYEQYF	TGTGCCAGCAGCTTACGACAGGTCAGCTCCTACGAGCAGTACTTC
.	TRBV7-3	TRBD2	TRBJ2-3	CASSPGLADDTQYF	TGTGCCAGCAGCCCGGGACTAGCAGACGATACGCAGTATTTT
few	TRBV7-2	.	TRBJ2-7	CASSSGRQQYF	TGTGCCAGCAGCTCGGGTAGGCAGCAGTACTTC
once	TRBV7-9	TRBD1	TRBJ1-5	CASSSRDRDQPQHF	TGTGCCAGCAGCTCGAGAGACAGGGATCAGCCCCAGCATTTT
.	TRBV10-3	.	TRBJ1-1	CAISEPRQANTEAFF	TGTGCCATCAGTGAGCCCAGACAGGCGAACACTGAAGCTTTCTTT
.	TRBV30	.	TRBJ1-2	CAWSDRKGVRYGYTF	TGTGCCTGGAGTGACCGAAAAGGGGTTAGATATGGCTACACCTTC
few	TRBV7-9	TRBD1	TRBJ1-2	CASSPRAEGGGYGYTF	TGTGCCAGCAGCCCTAGGGCAGAAGGGGGCGGCTATGGCTACACCTTC
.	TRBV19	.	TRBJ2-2	CASSARTGGELFF	TGTGCCAGTAGTGCTAGGACTGGCGGGGAGCTGTTTTTT
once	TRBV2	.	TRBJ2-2	CASKVDTSSGELFF	TGTGCCAGCAAGGTGGACACCTCAAGCGGGGAGCTGTTTTTT
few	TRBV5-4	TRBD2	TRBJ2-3	CASSSGGTSTDTQYF	TGTGCCAGCAGCTCCGGGGGGACTAGCACAGATACGCAGTATTTT
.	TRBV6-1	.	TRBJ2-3	CASSNRASDTQYF	TGTGCCAGCAGTAACAGGGCATCAGATACGCAGTATTTT
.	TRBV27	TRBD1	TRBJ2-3	CASSRGQVLTMGTDTQYF	TGTGCCAGCAGTCGGGGACAGGTCCTTACTATGGGCACAGATACGCAGTATTTT
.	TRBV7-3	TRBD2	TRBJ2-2	CASSLIRLAGSTGELFF	TGTGCCAGCAGCTTAATCCGACTAGCGGGCTCCACCGGGGAGCTGTTTTTT
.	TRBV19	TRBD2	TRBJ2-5	CASSILAGEGETQYF	TGTGCCAGTAGTATACTAGCGGGAGAGGGGGAGACCCAGTACTTC
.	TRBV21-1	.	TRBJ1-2	CASILTGPERGYTF	TGTGCCAGCATCTTAACAGGCCCGGAGAGGGGCTACACCTTC
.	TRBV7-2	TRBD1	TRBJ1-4	CASSSPPGTANEKLFF	TGTGCCAGCAGCTCACCCCCCGGGACAGCTAATGAAAAGCTGTTTTTT
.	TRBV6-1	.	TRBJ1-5	CASSAQGQYSNQPQHF	TGTGCCAGCAGTGCACAGGGACAATATAGCAATCAGCCCCAGCATTTT
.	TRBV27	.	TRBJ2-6	CASSLGRAGANVLTF	TGTGCCAGCAGTTTAGGCAGGGCTGGGGCCAACGTCCTGACTTTC
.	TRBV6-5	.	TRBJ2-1	CASSYGAGRNNEQFF	TGTGCCAGCAGTTACGGGGCAGGGCGTAACAATGAGCAGTTCTTC
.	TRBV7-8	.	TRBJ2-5	CASSFRRDTKRETQYF	TGTGCCAGCAGCTTCCGACGTGACACAAAAAGGGAGACCCAGTACTTC
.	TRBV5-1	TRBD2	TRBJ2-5	CASSLASSGGKETQYF	TGCGCCAGCAGCTTGGCCTCTTCGGGAGGAAAGGAGACCCAGTACTTC
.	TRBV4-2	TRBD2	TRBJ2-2	CASSQASGRTGELFF	TGTGCCAGCAGCCAGGCTAGCGGGAGGACCGGGGAGCTGTTTTTT
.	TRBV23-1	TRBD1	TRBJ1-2	CASSPNNDRAGYGYTF	TGCGCCAGCAGCCCTAACAATGACAGGGCGGGCTATGGCTACACCTTC